This TCR beta chain derives from a study of technical replicates of blood from several donors. With V trimmed by 3 bases and J by 0 bases, 2 bases remained unmatched. CDR1 and CDR2 (germline): MNHEY, SMNVEV (reference sequence). This CDR3 spans 16 amino acids. Assay used: immunoSEQ multiplex PCR; TCRdb lists only in-frame clones, some missing. The repertoire includes about 73,000 clones, about 92% of them detected once, and 0.25% to 0.3% sits in the top ten. This chain links TRBV27 with TRBJ2-1, with 10 bases identical to TRBD2. This TCR was sampled from a human donor in good health. The sample was T cells isolated from PBMCs. The DNA of the CDR3 is TGTGCCAGCAGTTTCGCTAGCGGGGGCTCCTACAATGAGCAGTTCTTC. Residues: CASSFASGGSYNEQFF.